This TCR beta chain was retrieved from a study of blood T cell repertoires in COVID-19. The wider study: The origin of the acute and convalescent COVID-19 samples was the United States, Italy and Spain.

Sequenced by immunoSEQ multiplex PCR; TCRdb stores in-frame clones only, minus some. This table holds under 200,000 clones, roughly 79% found once. Germline CDR1 reads GTSNPN; CDR2 reads SVGIG (reference sequence). The CDR3 covers 17 residues. V gave up 3 bases and J gave up 8 bases; unmatched junction bases: 20. This sequence joins TRBV30 and TRBJ1-2; 8 positions agree with TRBD1. The sample was peripheral blood. The receptor comes from a man between 60 and 75 years old with active or convalescent COVID-19. The CDR3 coding sequence is TGTGCCTGGAGCAAGTCACTTTTCTCAGGGGGCGGGCACGGCTACACCTTC. This sequence encodes CAWSKSLFSGGGHGYTF.